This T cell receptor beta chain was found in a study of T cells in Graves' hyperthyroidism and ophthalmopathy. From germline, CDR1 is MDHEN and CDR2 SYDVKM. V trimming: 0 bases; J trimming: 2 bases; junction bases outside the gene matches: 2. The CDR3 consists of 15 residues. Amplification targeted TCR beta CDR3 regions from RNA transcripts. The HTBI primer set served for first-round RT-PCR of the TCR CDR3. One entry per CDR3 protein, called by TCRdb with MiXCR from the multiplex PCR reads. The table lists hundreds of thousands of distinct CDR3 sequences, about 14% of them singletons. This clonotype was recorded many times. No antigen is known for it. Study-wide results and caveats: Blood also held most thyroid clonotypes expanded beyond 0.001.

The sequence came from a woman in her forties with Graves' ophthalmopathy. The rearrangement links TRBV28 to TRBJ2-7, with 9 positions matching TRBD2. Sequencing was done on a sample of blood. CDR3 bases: TGTGCCAGCAGTTTATGGGGACTAGCTCCCTACGAGCAGTACTTC. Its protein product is CASSLWGLAPYEQYF.